Each of the 12 T cell receptor beta chains below was sequenced from the same sample in a study of T-cell reconstitution after alpha-beta-depleted transplantation in children. Preparing the TCRbeta library involved the use of unique molecular identifiers. TCRdb recomputed calls from the PCR reads with MiXCR, one row per CDR3 protein. The table lists roughly 500,000 distinct CDR3 sequences, approximately 12% of them singletons, with roughly 5.4% in the top ten. The sample consisted of PBMCs from the stem cell graft donor, taken from the stem cell graft. Receptors were obtained from a human donor who donated a stem cell graft to a child with combined immunodeficiency.

At least ten counts were recorded for this clonotype. V is TRBV20-1 and J is TRBJ2-1, with D possibly TRBD2 on 6 matching bases. The CDR3 has 13 residues. V shed 3 bases and J shed 6 bases, with 12 bases lying between them. In germline, CDR1 is DFQATT, CDR2 SNEGSKA (reference sequence). The CDR3 DNA sequence: TGCAGTGCTAGGGAGTACGGGAGCAATGAGCAGTTCTTC. Protein: CSAREYGSNEQFF.

Details on this clonotype: Germline and junction disagree at one end, which may indicate a read error. J is TRBJ2-7 and V is TRBV25-1; D may be TRBD1 (6 bases). Looked up from germline, CDR1 is MGHDK and CDR2 is SYGVNS. The CDR3 runs to 15 residues. CDR3 protein: CSSSDPTTGFYEQYF. The DNA of the CDR3 is TGTTCCAGCAGTGACCCTACGACAGGTTTTTACGAGCAGTACTTC.

There are many counts of this clonotype. The rearrangement uses TRBV10-3 and TRBJ2-3; 8 nucleotides agree with TRBD2. This CDR3 has 15 amino acids. Germline CDR1 reads ENHRY; CDR2 reads SYGVKD. V lost 5 bases and J lost 2; bases outside the gene matches: 6. The CDR3 bases are TGTGCCATCAGTCGGAGCGGGAGCGACACAGATACGCAGTATTTT. Amino acid sequence: CAISRSGSDTDTQYF.

The rearrangement uses TRBV12-3 or TRBV12-4 and TRBJ2-1; 8 bases match TRBD1. The V segment lost 6 bases and the J segment 4 bases; nucleotides outside the gene matches: 8. The CDR3 contains 15 residues. This CDR3 is CASSTGTGQYNEQFF. CDR3 sequence (DNA): TGTGCCAGCAGCACCGGGACAGGACAATACAATGAGCAGTTCTTC.

This clonotype was picked up many times. This rearrangement joins TRBV7-9 to TRBJ2-3; TRBD2 matches at 11 bases. Germline-derived CDR1 and CDR2 are SEHNR and FQNEAQ (reference sequence). The trim removed 3 bases at V and 0 bases at J, leaving 5 bases unmatched. This CDR3 has 17 amino acids. The CDR3 bases are TGTGCCAGCAGCTTCCCTACTAGCGGGGGTAGCACAGATACGCAGTATTTT. This translates into CASSFPTSGGSTDTQYF.

The chain links TRBV7-6 to TRBJ1-3; 10 bases map to TRBD1. The CDR3 is 16 residues long. The germline V gene has CDR1 SGHVS and CDR2 FNYEAQ. V trimming: 2 bases; J trimming: 4 bases; junction bases outside the gene matches: 5. CDR3: CASSLSDRGQGNTIYF. CDR3 nucleotide sequence: TGTGCCAGCAGCTTAAGCGACAGGGGGCAGGGAAACACCATATATTTT.

This clonotype was observed many times. The V and J genes are TRBV12-3 or TRBV12-4 and TRBJ1-5, with D uncertain. The CDR3 sequence is 16 residues long. With 5 bases removed from V and 0 bases from J, the gap between germline ends came to 14 bases. The CDR3 nucleotides read TGTGCCAGCAGTGAAGGACCAGATTATAGCAATCAGCCCCAGCATTTT. Translation: CASSEGPDYSNQPQHF.

V and J are TRBV7-6 and TRBJ2-1, with D maybe TRBD2 (7 bases). The CDR3 has 15 amino acids. Trimming took 5 bases from V and 8 from J, leaving 19 bases between them. Germline V gene sequence: CDR1 SGHVS, CDR2 FNYEAQ. CDR3: CASSPWGGGLDEQFF. The CDR3 coding sequence is TGTGCCAGCAGCCCCTGGGGGGGGGGCCTCGATGAGCAGTTCTTC.

This clonotype was seen only a few times. This chain joins TRBV24-1 and TRBJ2-1, with D tentatively TRBD1 or TRBD2 (5 bases each). CDR3 length: 15 residues. Germline CDR1 and CDR2: KGHDR and SFDVKD. Trimming cost V 5 bases and J 6 bases, with 16 bases left between them. The CDR3 sequence is CATSVGPTGPNEQFF. The DNA for the CDR3 is TGTGCCACCAGTGTGGGACCGACGGGACCCAATGAGCAGTTCTTC.

There are a few counts of this clonotype. This sequence joins TRBV30 and TRBJ1-5; no clear D. CDR1 and CDR2 (germline): GTSNPN, SVGIG (reference sequence). V gave up 2 bases and J gave up 4 bases, with 9 bases separating them. CDR3 size: 13 residues. The CDR3 sequence is CAWSMGDNQPQHF. The DNA for the CDR3 is TGTGCCTGGAGTATGGGCGATAATCAGCCCCAGCATTTT.

This clonotype was counted between two and nine times. The chain uses TRBV20-1 and TRBJ2-1; 7 bases agree with TRBD1. The junction had 19 bases not matched to a gene; V was cut back by 3 bases and J by 8 bases. The CDR3 has 17 amino acids. Germline values: CDR1 DFQATT, CDR2 SNEGSKA (reference sequence). The CDR3 DNA sequence: TGCAGTGCTAGCCCGCCAGGGGGTGGGCTAGGGCCGGATGAGCAGTTCTTC. Translated: CSASPPGGGLGPDEQFF.

This clonotype has only one observation. This rearrangement joins TRBV20-1 to TRBJ2-7; D is unresolved. CDR3 length equals 16 residues. Trimming removed 6 bases at V and 1 base at J, with 22 bases between. Germline V lookup: CDR1 DFQATT, CDR2 SNEGSKA (reference sequence). CDR3 coding DNA: TGCAGTGCCATCCCCGGAAGGACCGCCACTTCCTACGAGCAGTACTTC. It is translated as CSAIPGRTATSYEQYF.